What follows describes a single TCR beta chain. The antigen remains unidentified. This sample is drawn from a study of shared clonotypes between healthy human individuals. The authors loaded 150 to 250 ng DNA, about 30,000 T cell genomes, into sorted-subset replicate PCRs. Profiling relied on immunoSEQ multiplex PCR, and the TCRdb table lists in-frame clones only, not all of them. The sample contains more than 1.2 million clones, 98% to 99% of which appear only once. Trimming took 5 bases from V and 3 from J; bases not matched to a gene: 9. Germline values: CDR1 LNHDA, CDR2 SQIVND (reference sequence). The CDR3 runs to 15 residues. General observations from the study: An expected dependence of interdonor clonotype sharing on sequencing depth was noted.

Sequenced: naive CD4+ T cells sorted from blood. Subset indicated: CD45RA+ positively selected. The chain carries TRBV19 and TRBJ2-7; 8 bases agree with TRBD2. This receptor was taken from a man aged 30 to 39 in good health. CDR3 amino acids: CASSHGTSPIYEQYF. The DNA for the CDR3 is TGTGCCAGTAGTCACGGGACTAGTCCGATCTACGAGCAGTACTTC. The whole variable domain, remainder taken from reference TRBV19 and TRBJ2-7, is DGGITQSPKYLFRKEGQNVTLSCEQNLNHDAMYWYRQDPGQGLRLIYYSQIVNDFQKGDIAEGYSVSREKKESFPLTVTSAQKNPTAFYLCASSHGTSPIYEQYFGPGTRLTVT.